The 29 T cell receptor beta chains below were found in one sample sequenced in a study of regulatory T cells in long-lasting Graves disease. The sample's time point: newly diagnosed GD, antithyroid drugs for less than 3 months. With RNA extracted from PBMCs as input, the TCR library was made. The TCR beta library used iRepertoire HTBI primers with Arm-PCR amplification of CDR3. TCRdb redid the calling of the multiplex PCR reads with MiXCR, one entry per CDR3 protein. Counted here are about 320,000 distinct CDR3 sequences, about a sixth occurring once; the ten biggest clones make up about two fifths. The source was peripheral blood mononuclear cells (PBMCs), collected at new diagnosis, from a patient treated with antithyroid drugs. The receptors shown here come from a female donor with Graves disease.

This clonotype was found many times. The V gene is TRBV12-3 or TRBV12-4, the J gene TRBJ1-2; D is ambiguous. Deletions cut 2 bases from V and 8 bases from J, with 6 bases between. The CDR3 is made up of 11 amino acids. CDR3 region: CASSLLGGYTF. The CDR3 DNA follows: TGTGCCAGCAGTTTACTTGGAGGCTACACCTTC.

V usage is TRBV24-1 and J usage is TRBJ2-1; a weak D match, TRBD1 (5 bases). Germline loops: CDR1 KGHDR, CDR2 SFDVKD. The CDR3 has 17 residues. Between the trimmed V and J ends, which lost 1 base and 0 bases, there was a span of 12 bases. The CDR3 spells CATSDLAYRSSYNEQFF. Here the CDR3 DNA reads TGTGCCACCAGTGATTTAGCATACAGGTCCTCCTACAATGAGCAGTTCTTC.

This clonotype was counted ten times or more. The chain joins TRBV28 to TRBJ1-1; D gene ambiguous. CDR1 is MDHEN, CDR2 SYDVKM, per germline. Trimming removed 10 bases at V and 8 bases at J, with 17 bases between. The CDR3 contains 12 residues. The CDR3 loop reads CATNSRAVEAFF. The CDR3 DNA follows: TGTGCCACTAATTCTAGGGCAGTCGAAGCTTTCTTT. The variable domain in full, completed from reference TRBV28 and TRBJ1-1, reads DVKVTQSSRYLVKRTGEKVFLECVQDMDHENMFWYRQDPGLGLRLIYFSYDVKMKEKGDIPEGYSVSREKKERFSLILESASTNQTSMYLCATNSRAVEAFFGQGTRLTVV.

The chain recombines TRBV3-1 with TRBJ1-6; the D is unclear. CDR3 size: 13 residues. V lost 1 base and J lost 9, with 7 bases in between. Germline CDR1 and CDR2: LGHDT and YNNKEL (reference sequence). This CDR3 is CASSQAGSSPLHF. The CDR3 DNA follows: TGTGCCAGCAGCCAAGCAGGTAGTTCACCCCTCCACTTT.

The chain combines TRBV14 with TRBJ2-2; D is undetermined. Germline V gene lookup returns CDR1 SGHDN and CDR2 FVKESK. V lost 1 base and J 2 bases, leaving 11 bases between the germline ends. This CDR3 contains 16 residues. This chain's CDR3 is CASSQVWQDNTGELFF. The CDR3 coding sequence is TGTGCCAGCAGCCAAGTTTGGCAGGACAACACCGGGGAGCTGTTTTTT.

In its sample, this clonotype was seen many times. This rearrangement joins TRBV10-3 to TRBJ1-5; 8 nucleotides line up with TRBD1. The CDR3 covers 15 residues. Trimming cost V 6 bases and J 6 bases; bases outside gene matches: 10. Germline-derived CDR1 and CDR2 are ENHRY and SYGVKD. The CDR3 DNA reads TGTGCCATCAGCCCGACAGGGGCGAGTTTTCAGCCCCAGCATTTT. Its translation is CAISPTGASFQPQHF.

CDR3 residues: CASSAFRRGTPMNTEAFF. As DNA, the CDR3 is TGCGCCAGCAGCGCCTTCCGTCGGGGAACCCCCATGAACACTGAAGCTTTCTTT. The rearrangement links TRBV5-1 to TRBJ1-1; no reliable D call. V lost 4 bases, J lost 0 bases, and 22 bases lay in between. This CDR3 comprises 18 residues. Looked up from germline, CDR1 is SGHRS and CDR2 is YFSETQ.

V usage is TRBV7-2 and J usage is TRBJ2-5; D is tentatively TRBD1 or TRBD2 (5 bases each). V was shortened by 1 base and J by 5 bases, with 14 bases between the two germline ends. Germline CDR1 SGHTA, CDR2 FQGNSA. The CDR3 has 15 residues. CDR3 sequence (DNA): TGTGCCAGCAGCTTAGGGCGTTCGGGGCGGGAGACCCAGTACTTC. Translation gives CASSLGRSGRETQYF.

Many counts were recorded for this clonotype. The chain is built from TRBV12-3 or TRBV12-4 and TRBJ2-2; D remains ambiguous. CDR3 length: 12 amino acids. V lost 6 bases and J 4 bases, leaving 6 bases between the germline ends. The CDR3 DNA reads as TGTGCCAGCAGACAGAGCACCGGGGAGCTGTTTTTT. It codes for CASRQSTGELFF.

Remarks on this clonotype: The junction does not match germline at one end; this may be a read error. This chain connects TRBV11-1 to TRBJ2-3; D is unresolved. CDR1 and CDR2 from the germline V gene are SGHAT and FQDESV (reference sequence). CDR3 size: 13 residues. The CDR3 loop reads CASSLEPTYTQYF. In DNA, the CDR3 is TGTGCCAGCAGCTTAGAGCCCACATATACGCAGTATTTT.

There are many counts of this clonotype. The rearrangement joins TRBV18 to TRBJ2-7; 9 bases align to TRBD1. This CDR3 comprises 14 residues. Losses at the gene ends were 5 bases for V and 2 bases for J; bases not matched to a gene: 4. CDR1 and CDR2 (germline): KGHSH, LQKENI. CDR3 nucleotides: TGTGCCAGCTCAACCGGGACAGGGCCCTACGAGCAGTACTTC. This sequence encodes CASSTGTGPYEQYF.

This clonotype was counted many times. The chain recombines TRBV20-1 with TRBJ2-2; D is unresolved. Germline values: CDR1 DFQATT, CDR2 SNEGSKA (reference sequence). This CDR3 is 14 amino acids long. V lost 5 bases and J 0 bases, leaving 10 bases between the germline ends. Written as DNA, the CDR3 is TGCAGTGCTCCGCGGCAGCCGAACACCGGGGAGCTGTTTTTT. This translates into CSAPRQPNTGELFF.

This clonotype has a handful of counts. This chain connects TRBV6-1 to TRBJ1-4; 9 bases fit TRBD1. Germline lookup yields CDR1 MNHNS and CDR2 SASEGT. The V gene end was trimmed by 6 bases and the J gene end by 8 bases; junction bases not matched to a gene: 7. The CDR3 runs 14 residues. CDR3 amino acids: CASRQTGGGEKLFF. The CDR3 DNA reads TGTGCCAGCAGGCAGACAGGGGGAGGGGAAAAACTGTTTTTT.

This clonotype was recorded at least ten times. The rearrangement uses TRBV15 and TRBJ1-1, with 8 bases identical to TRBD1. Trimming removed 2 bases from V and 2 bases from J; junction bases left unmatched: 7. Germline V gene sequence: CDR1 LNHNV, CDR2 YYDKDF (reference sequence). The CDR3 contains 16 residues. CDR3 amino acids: CATSRSRTGTNTEAFF. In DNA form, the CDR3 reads TGTGCCACCAGCAGATCAAGGACAGGGACCAACACTGAAGCTTTCTTT.

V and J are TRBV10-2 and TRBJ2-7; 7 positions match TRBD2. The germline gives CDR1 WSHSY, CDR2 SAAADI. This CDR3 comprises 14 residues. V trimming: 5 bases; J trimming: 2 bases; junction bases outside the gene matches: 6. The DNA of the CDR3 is TGCGCCAGCAGTAGCGGGACCCTTGCCTACGAGCAGTACTTC. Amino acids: CASSSGTLAYEQYF.

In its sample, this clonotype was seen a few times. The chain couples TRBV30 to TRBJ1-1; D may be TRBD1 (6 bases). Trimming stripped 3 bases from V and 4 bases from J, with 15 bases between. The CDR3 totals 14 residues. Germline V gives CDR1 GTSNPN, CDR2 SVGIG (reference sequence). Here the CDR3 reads CAWSLQGMVTEAFF. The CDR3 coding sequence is TGTGCCTGGAGCCTACAGGGTATGGTCACTGAAGCTTTCTTT.

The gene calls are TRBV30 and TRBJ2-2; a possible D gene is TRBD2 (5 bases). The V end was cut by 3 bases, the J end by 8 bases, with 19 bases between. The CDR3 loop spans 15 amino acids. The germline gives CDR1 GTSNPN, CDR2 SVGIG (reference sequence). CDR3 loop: CAWRARGSRSGELFF. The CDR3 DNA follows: TGTGCCTGGAGGGCCCGGGGTTCGCGCTCGGGGGAGCTGTTTTTT.

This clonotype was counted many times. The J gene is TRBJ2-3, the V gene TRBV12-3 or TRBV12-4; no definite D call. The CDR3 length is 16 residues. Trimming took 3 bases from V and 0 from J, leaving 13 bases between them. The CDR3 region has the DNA TGTGCCAGCAGTTTTACCTCCCATCCTAGCACAGATACGCAGTATTTT. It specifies CASSFTSHPSTDTQYF.

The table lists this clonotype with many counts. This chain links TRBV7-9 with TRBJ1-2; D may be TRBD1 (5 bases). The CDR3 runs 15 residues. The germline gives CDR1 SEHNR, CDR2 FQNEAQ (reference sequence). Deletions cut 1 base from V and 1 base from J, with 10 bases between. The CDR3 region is CASSLGDGFNYGYTF. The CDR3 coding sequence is TGTGCCAGCAGCTTAGGGGACGGGTTTAACTATGGCTACACCTTC.

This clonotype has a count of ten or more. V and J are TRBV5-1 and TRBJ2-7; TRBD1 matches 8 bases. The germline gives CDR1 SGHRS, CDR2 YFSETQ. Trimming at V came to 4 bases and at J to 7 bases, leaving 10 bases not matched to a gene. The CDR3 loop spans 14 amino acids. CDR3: CASSETGAAGEQYF. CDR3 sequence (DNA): TGCGCCAGCAGCGAGACAGGGGCCGCCGGGGAGCAGTACTTC.

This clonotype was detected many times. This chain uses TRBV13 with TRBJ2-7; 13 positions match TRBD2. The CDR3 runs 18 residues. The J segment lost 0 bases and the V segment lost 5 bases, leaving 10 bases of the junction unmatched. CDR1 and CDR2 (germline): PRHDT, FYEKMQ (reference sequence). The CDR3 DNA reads TGTGCCAGCAGCCCCCCCCGACTAGCGGGAGGCCCCTCCTACGAGCAGTACTTC. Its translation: CASSPPRLAGGPSYEQYF.

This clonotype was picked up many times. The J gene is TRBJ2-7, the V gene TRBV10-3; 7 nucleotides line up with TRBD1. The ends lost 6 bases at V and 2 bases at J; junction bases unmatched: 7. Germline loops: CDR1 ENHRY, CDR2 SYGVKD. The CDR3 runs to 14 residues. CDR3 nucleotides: TGTGCCATCAGGGGGGACAGACCCCCCTACGAGCAGTACTTC. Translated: CAIRGDRPPYEQYF.

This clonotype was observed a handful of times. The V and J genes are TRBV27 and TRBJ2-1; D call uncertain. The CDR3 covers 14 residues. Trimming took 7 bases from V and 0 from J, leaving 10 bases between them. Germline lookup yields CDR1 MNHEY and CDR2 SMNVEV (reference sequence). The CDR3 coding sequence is TGTGCCAGCATGGTTGGTAGCTCCTACAATGAGCAGTTCTTC. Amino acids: CASMVGSSYNEQFF.

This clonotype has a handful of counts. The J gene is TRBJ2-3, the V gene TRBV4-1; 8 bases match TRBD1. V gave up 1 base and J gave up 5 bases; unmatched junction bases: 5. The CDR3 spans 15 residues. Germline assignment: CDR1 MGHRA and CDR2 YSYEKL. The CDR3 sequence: CASSQGTGGKDTQYF. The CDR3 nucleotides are TGCGCCAGCAGCCAAGGTACAGGGGGGAAAGATACGCAGTATTTT.

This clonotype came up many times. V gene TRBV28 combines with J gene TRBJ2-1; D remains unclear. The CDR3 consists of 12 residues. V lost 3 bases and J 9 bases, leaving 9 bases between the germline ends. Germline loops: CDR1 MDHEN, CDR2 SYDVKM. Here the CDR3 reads CASSFIAGEQFF. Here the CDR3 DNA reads TGTGCCAGCAGTTTTATCGCCGGTGAGCAGTTCTTC.

As DNA, the CDR3 is TGTGCCAGCAGCCTCCCGGGACAGGACTACGAGCAGTACTTC. Translating gives CASSLPGQDYEQYF. The genes are TRBV7-2 and TRBJ2-7; 8 bases agree with TRBD1. This CDR3 region has 14 residues. Germline loops: CDR1 SGHTA, CDR2 FQGNSA. The trim removed 5 bases at V and 3 bases at J, leaving 6 bases unmatched.

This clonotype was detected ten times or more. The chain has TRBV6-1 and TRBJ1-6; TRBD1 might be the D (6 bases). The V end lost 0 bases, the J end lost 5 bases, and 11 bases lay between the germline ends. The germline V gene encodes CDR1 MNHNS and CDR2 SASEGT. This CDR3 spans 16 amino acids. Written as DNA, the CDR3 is TGTGCCAGCAGTGAAGCTCCAGGACAGAATAATTCACCCCTCCACTTT. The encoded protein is CASSEAPGQNNSPLHF.

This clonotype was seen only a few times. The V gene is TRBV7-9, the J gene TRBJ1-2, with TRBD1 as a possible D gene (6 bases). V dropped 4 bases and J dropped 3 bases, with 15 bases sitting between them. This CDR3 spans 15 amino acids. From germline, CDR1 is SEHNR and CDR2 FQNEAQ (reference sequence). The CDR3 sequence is CASSSRRGADYGYTF. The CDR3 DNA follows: TGTGCCAGCAGCTCCCGGCGGGGGGCGGACTATGGCTACACCTTC.

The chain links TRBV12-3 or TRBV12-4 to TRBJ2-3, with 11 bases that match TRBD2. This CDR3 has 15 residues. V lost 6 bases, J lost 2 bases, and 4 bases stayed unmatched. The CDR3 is CASSRLAGPTDTQYF. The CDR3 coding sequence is TGTGCCAGCAGCCGACTAGCGGGGCCCACAGATACGCAGTATTTT.